Here is one T cell receptor (beta chain) with its context. The antigen is undetermined. The source of the sample is a study of T cell repertoires in cytomegalovirus infection. About the study: CMV infection together with matching HLA type was indicated by public TCR beta signatures. Study findings and constraints: Identification of carriers of CMV plus the relevant HLA was achieved through cumulative public TCR beta family frequency. Dominating the ex vivo response were HLA-C-restricted CMV-specific TCR beta clonotypes.

Germline V CDR1 and CDR2: SGHVS, FNYEAQ. The CDR3 sequence is 14 residues long. Between the trimmed V and J ends, which lost 7 bases and 3 bases, there was a span of 13 bases. MiXCR, run by TCRdb on the reads, gives a single entry per CDR3 protein. Of 700,000 to 850,000 distinct CDR3 sequences detected, 32% appear once; the ten largest clones hold around 12%. This specimen consisted of cultured CD8+ T cells from PBMCs, obtained from culture after CMV antigen stimulation. V is TRBV7-6 and J is TRBJ2-1, with D possibly called TRBD1 or TRBD2 (5 bases each). The receptor comes from a human donor in good health (CMV status not recorded). Some clones in this sample may be carry-over from other donors' samples. The CDR3 nucleotides are TGTGCCAGCACTTTAGGGGACGGCTACAATGAGCAGTTCTTC. This sequence encodes CASTLGDGYNEQFF.